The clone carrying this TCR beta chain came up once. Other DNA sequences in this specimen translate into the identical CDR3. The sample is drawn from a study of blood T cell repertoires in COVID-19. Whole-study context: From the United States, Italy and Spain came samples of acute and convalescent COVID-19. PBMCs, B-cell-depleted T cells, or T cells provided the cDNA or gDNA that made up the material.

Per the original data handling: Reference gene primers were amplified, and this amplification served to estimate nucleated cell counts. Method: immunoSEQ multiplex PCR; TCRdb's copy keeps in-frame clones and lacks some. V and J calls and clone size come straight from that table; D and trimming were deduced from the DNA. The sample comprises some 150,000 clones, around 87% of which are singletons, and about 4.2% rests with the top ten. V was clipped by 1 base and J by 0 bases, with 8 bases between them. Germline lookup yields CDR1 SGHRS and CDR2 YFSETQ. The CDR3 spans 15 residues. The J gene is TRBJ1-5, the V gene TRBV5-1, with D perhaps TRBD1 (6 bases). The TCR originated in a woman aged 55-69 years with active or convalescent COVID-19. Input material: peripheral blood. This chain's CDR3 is CASSLTGNSNQPQHF. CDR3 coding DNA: TGCGCCAGCAGCTTGACAGGGAATAGCAATCAGCCCCAGCATTTT.